One sample yielded the 27 T cell receptor beta chains listed below, sequenced in a study of technical replicates of blood from several donors. Profiling relied on immunoSEQ multiplex PCR, and the TCRdb table lists in-frame clones only, not all of them. The table includes about 79,000 clones, around 94% detected once. Sequenced: T cells isolated from PBMCs. These receptors originate from a human donor in good health.

This chain joins TRBV4-1 and TRBJ1-5; D gene uncertain. The CDR3 spans 15 residues. Germline values: CDR1 MGHRA, CDR2 YSYEKL. V lost 1 base and J lost 6, with 13 bases in between. This CDR3 is CASSQVGGPGQPQHF. CDR3 in DNA: TGCGCCAGCAGCCAAGTCGGAGGACCGGGTCAGCCCCAGCATTTT.

This sequence joins TRBV4-1 and TRBJ2-1; D is perhaps TRBD1 (5 bases). Germline loops: CDR1 MGHRA, CDR2 YSYEKL. Trimming took 5 bases from V and 4 from J, leaving 12 bases between them. The CDR3 totals 14 residues. The CDR3 sequence: CASSKGVRYNEQFF. The CDR3 DNA reads as TGCGCCAGCAGCAAAGGGGTGCGGTACAATGAGCAGTTCTTC.

This chain joins TRBV5-1 and TRBJ2-1; 7 bases align to TRBD2. Germline lookup yields CDR1 SGHRS and CDR2 YFSETQ. The CDR3 is made up of 19 amino acids. V lost 2 bases, J lost 5 bases, and 19 bases stayed unmatched. In nucleotides, the CDR3 is TGCGCCAGCAGCTTCAGACTAGCCTTACCCCTGCAGCCTGACAATGAGCAGTTCTTC. Amino acids: CASSFRLALPLQPDNEQFF.

The chain has TRBV27 and TRBJ2-1, with 9 bases matching TRBD1. CDR1 MNHEY and CDR2 SMNVEV come from the germline V gene (reference sequence). There are 15 residues in the CDR3. V lost 5 bases to trimming and J lost 4 bases; unmatched junction nucleotides: 6. The CDR3 protein is CASSPGTGLYNEQFF. In DNA form, the CDR3 reads TGTGCCAGCAGTCCGGGGACAGGGCTTTACAATGAGCAGTTCTTC.

The J gene is TRBJ1-2, the V gene TRBV18; the D gene is possibly TRBD1 (6 bases). Trimming removed 3 bases at V and 2 bases at J, with 7 bases between. The germline V gene has CDR1 KGHSH and CDR2 LQKENI. This CDR3 comprises 13 residues. The CDR3 DNA reads TGTGCCAGCTCACCGGACAGAAACTATGGCTACACCTTC. Translation gives CASSPDRNYGYTF.

CDR3 in amino acids: CASSREPGTSGRAQQFF. CDR3 in DNA: TGCGCCAGCAGCCGGGAACCCGGGACTAGCGGGAGGGCCCAGCAGTTCTTC. The chain is built from TRBV10-1 and TRBJ2-1, with 16 bases matching TRBD2. This CDR3 has 17 amino acids. The V segment lost 6 bases and the J segment 11 bases; nucleotides outside the gene matches: 13. Per the germline V gene, CDR1 is WNHNN and CDR2 is SYGVQD (reference sequence).

V is TRBV5-1 and J is TRBJ1-2, with D perhaps TRBD1 (6 bases). The germline V gene encodes CDR1 SGHRS and CDR2 YFSETQ. CDR3 length: 18 amino acids. V lost 0 bases and J lost 3, with 21 bases in between. The CDR3 sequence: CASSLGGWTAPRDYGYTF. In nucleotides, the CDR3 is TGCGCCAGCAGCTTGGGGGGGTGGACAGCACCCCGGGACTATGGCTACACCTTC.

For the CDR3, the DNA is TGCGCCAGCAGCTCCCGGGACAACCAAGAGACCCAGTACTTC. This translates into CASSSRDNQETQYF. The chain couples TRBV5-1 to TRBJ2-5, with D possibly being TRBD1 (6 bases). CDR3 size: 14 residues. V lost 3 bases, J lost 0 bases, and 9 bases lay in between. Germline V CDR1 and CDR2: SGHRS, YFSETQ.

This clone was counted once. This sequence joins TRBV27 and TRBJ2-7; 10 nucleotides line up with TRBD1. Trimming took 2 bases from V and 4 from J; bases not matched to a gene: 8. In germline, CDR1 is MNHEY, CDR2 SMNVEV (reference sequence). This CDR3 spans 16 amino acids. In DNA, the CDR3 is TGTGCCAGCAGTTTAATCGGGACAGGGGCAATTTACGAGCAGTACTTC. Its translation: CASSLIGTGAIYEQYF.

The chain links TRBV19 to TRBJ1-1, with D tentatively TRBD1 (6 bases). This CDR3 has 15 residues. The V gene's germline CDR1 is LNHDA and CDR2 SQIVND (reference sequence). Between the trimmed V and J ends, which lost 0 bases and 11 bases, there was a span of 19 bases. As DNA, the CDR3 is TGTGCCAGTAGTATAGACCTGATCCGGACAGCGAACGCTTTCTTT. Translating gives CASSIDLIRTANAFF. Using reference TRBV19 and TRBJ1-1 for the parts outside the CDR3, the full variable domain is DGGITQSPKYLFRKEGQNVTLSCEQNLNHDAMYWYRQDPGQGLRLIYYSQIVNDFQKGDIAEGYSVSREKKESFPLTVTSAQKNPTAFYLCASSIDLIRTANAFFGQGTRLTVV.

CDR3 nucleotide sequence: TGTGCCAGCAGCCAAAACAGGGAGGGATTCTCCTACAATGAGCAGTTCTTC. This codes for CASSQNREGFSYNEQFF. The chain has TRBV7-9 and TRBJ2-1; a possible D gene is TRBD2 (7 bases). V lost 5 bases, J lost 0 bases, and 17 bases lay in between. The CDR3 has 17 amino acids. Per the germline V gene, CDR1 is SEHNR and CDR2 is FQNEAQ (reference sequence).

The chain links TRBV7-9 to TRBJ1-4; tentative D call: TRBD1 (6 bases). CDR1 and CDR2 (germline): SEHNR, FQNEAQ (reference sequence). V was cut by 1 base and J by 5 bases, with 11 bases left in between. CDR3 length: 15 amino acids. CDR3 sequence: CASSLGTVPNEKLFF. CDR3 in DNA: TGTGCCAGCAGCTTAGGGACAGTTCCGAATGAAAAACTGTTTTTT.

The chain links TRBV25-1 to TRBJ2-3, with D hard to call. Trimming pared 3 bases from V and 7 bases from J, leaving 8 bases between. This CDR3 is 12 amino acids long. Germline CDR1 reads MGHDK; CDR2 reads SYGVNS. Here the CDR3 reads CASSDFGHTQYF. The CDR3 DNA is TGTGCCAGCAGTGATTTCGGTCATACGCAGTATTTT.

The rearrangement joins TRBV18 to TRBJ1-2; no reliable D call. The germline gives CDR1 KGHSH, CDR2 LQKENI. V lost 3 bases and J 2 bases, leaving 16 bases between the germline ends. This CDR3 has 16 residues. CDR3 bases: TGTGCCAGCTCACCTCCTGTTAACCCCGCGAACTATGGCTACACCTTC. This gives the protein CASSPPVNPANYGYTF.

This chain links TRBV7-6 with TRBJ1-1; D ambiguous. CDR3 length: 12 residues. Trimming shortened V by 4 bases and J by 0 bases, and 3 bases separated the two germline ends. Germline V lookup: CDR1 SGHVS, CDR2 FNYEAQ. The CDR3 is CASSYMNTEAFF. The CDR3 bases are TGTGCCAGCAGCTATATGAACACTGAAGCTTTCTTT.

This chain uses TRBV5-4 with TRBJ1-4; 10 bases are shared with TRBD1. CDR1 and CDR2 from the germline V gene are SGHNT and YYREEE (reference sequence). CDR3 length equals 17 residues. The V and J ends lost 2 bases and 8 bases, in that order; junction bases with no gene match: 12. CDR3 sequence (DNA): TGTGCCAGCAGCTTAGGACCCGGGGGGACAGGGGACGAAAAACTGTTTTTT. Protein: CASSLGPGGTGDEKLFF.

The chain employs TRBV7-8 and TRBJ2-1; D is perhaps TRBD2 (5 bases). The CDR3 has 16 amino acids. Germline lookup yields CDR1 SGHVS and CDR2 FQNEAQ. V was cut by 5 bases and J by 12 bases, with 26 bases left in between. CDR3 in amino acids: CASSLKGSGLPQWQFF. For the CDR3, the DNA is TGTGCCAGCAGCCTTAAGGGCAGCGGCCTGCCACAATGGCAGTTCTTC. The whole variable domain, remainder taken from reference TRBV7-8 and TRBJ2-1, is GAGVSQSPRYKVAKRGQDVALRCDPISGHVSLFWYQQALGQGPEFLTYFQNEAQLDKSGLPSDRFFAERPEGSVSTLKIQRTQQEDSAVYLCASSLKGSGLPQWQFFGPGTRLTVL.

This chain joins TRBV9 and TRBJ2-1; 8 positions match TRBD2. Trimming cost V 4 bases and J 5 bases; bases outside gene matches: 5. The CDR3 spans 14 residues. CDR1 and CDR2 from the germline V gene are SGDLS and YYNGEE. Written as DNA, the CDR3 is TGTGCCAGCAGCCAAGCGGGGGCTAACAATGAGCAGTTCTTC. Its protein is CASSQAGANNEQFF.

The chain recombines TRBV6-5 with TRBJ2-7, with D uncertain. Germline V gene lookup returns CDR1 MNHEY and CDR2 SVGAGI. The CDR3 covers 10 residues. The CDR3 DNA follows: TGTGGCAAGACCGGGTACGAGCAGTACTTC. It codes for CGKTGYEQYF.

The rearrangement links TRBV6-4 to TRBJ2-1; 11 bases align to TRBD2. The ends lost 2 bases at V and 3 bases at J; junction bases unmatched: 21. Germline assignment: CDR1 MRHNA and CDR2 SNTAGT. CDR3 size: 22 residues. CDR3 residues: CASSDPDPGKSSGGASYNEQFF. In DNA, the CDR3 is TGTGCCAGCAGTGACCCAGACCCAGGGAAGAGTAGCGGGGGGGCAAGCTACAATGAGCAGTTCTTC.

This rearrangement joins TRBV6-1 to TRBJ1-1; TRBD1 aligns across 8 bases. The CDR3 has 12 residues. Germline assignment: CDR1 MNHNS and CDR2 SASEGT. V dropped 7 bases and J dropped 10; count of bases not matched to a gene: 8. CDR3 nucleotide sequence: TGTGCCAGCAACGACAGGGGACCGGGAGCTTTCTTT. It is translated as CASNDRGPGAFF.

The rearrangement links TRBV27 to TRBJ2-3, with 14 bases that match TRBD2. This CDR3 region has 18 residues. CDR1 and CDR2 from the germline V gene are MNHEY and SMNVEV (reference sequence). V was pared by 1 base and J by 8 bases, with 11 bases of the junction left unmatched. The CDR3 region is CASSLYGTGTSGGSTQYF. The DNA of the CDR3 is TGTGCCAGCAGTTTATATGGAACCGGGACTAGCGGGGGCAGTACGCAGTATTTT.

The chain is built from TRBV5-6 and TRBJ2-7; D unclear. The CDR3 totals 12 residues. Germline V lookup: CDR1 SGHDT, CDR2 YYEEEE. V dropped 1 base and J dropped 6 bases, with 8 bases sitting between them. The CDR3 DNA is TGTGCCAGCAGCTTGTCCGGTTCCGAGCAGTACTTC. Translating it yields CASSLSGSEQYF. The variable domain in full, completed from reference TRBV5-6 and TRBJ2-7, reads DAGVTQSPTHLIKTRGQQVTLRCSPKSGHDTVSWYQQALGQGPQFIFQYYEEEERQRGNFPDRFSGHQFPNYSSELNVNALLLGDSALYLCASSLSGSEQYFGPGTRLTVT.

The genes are TRBV19 and TRBJ1-5; D not resolved. Trimming pared 5 bases from V and 4 bases from J, leaving 9 bases between. CDR1 is LNHDA and CDR2 is SQIVND in the germline V gene (reference sequence). The CDR3 extends over 13 amino acids. CDR3: CASSAVTNQPQHF. The DNA for the CDR3 is TGTGCCAGTAGTGCTGTAACTAATCAGCCCCAGCATTTT.

V and J are TRBV4-1 and TRBJ2-3, with a weak D call TRBD2 (6 bases). V shed 3 bases and J shed 4 bases, with 17 bases lying between them. The CDR3 is 16 residues long. The V gene's germline CDR1 is MGHRA and CDR2 YSYEKL. CDR3 bases: TGCGCCAGCAGCCATCAACCGGGACTTGTAGCAGATACGCAGTATTTT. Amino acids: CASSHQPGLVADTQYF.

The chain uses TRBV4-1 and TRBJ2-3; tentatively, D is TRBD1 (7 bases). V lost 0 bases and J 5 bases, leaving 12 bases between the germline ends. Germline V CDR1 and CDR2: MGHRA, YSYEKL. The CDR3 is 15 residues long. The CDR3 here is CASSQDHRGGDTQYF. CDR3 in DNA: TGCGCCAGCAGCCAAGATCACAGGGGAGGAGATACGCAGTATTTT.

The V call is TRBV11-2, the J call TRBJ2-3; TRBD1 is a possible D gene (6 bases). Germline V gene lookup returns CDR1 SGHAT and CDR2 FQNNGV. This CDR3 has 14 residues. V shed 9 bases and J shed 3 bases, with 16 bases lying between them. The CDR3 region is CASNRVRGTDTQYF. For the CDR3, the DNA is TGTGCCAGTAACAGGGTTCGCGGGACAGATACGCAGTATTTT.